This TCR beta chain was captured in a study of cytomegalovirus exposure and HLA in healthy donors. PCR used 60 Vbeta primers and 13 Jbeta primers. This table comes from immunoSEQ multiplex PCR, and its TCRdb copy is limited to in-frame clones, with some not included. The sample carries about 86,000 clones, 79% recorded once. Germline CDR1 reads MNHNS; CDR2 reads SASEGT. The CDR3 extends over 15 amino acids. Trimming took 9 bases from V and 0 from J; bases not matched to a gene: 9. This sequence originates from a woman in her forties in good health and CMV-seropositive. This rearrangement joins TRBV6-1 to TRBJ2-3, with TRBD2 matching 7 bases. Input material: PBMCs. CDR3 loop: CASRDGGGSTDTQYF. As DNA, the CDR3 is TGTGCCAGTCGCGATGGGGGGGGAAGCACAGATACGCAGTATTTT.